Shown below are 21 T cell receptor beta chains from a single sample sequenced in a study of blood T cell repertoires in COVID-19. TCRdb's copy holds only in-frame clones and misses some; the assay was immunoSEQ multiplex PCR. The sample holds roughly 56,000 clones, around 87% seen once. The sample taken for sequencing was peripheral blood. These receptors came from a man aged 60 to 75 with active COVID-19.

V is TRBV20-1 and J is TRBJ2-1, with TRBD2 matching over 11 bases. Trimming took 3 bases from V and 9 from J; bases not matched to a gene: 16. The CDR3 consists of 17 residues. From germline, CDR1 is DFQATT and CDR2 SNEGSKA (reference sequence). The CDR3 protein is CSASHSGGVMLYSEQFF. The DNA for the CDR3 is TGCAGTGCTAGTCATAGCGGGGGGGTAATGCTGTATAGTGAGCAGTTCTTC.

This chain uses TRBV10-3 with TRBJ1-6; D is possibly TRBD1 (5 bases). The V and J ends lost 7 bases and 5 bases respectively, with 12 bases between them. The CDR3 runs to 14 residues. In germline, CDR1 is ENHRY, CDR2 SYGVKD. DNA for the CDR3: TGTGCCATCACCGCCGGAGGGGATAATTCACCCCTCCACTTT. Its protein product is CAITAGGDNSPLHF.

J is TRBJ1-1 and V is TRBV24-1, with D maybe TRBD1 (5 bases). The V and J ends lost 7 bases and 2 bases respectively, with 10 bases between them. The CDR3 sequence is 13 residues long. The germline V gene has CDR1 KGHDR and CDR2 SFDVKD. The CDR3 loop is CATRKTDNTEAFF. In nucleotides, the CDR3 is TGTGCCACCAGGAAGACAGATAACACTGAAGCTTTCTTT.

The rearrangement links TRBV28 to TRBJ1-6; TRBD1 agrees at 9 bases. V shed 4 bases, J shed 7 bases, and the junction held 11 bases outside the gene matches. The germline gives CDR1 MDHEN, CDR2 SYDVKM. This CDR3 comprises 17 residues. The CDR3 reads CASSSGTGFMGNSPLHF. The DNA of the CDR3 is TGTGCCAGCAGTTCCGGGACAGGGTTTATGGGCAATTCACCCCTCCACTTT.

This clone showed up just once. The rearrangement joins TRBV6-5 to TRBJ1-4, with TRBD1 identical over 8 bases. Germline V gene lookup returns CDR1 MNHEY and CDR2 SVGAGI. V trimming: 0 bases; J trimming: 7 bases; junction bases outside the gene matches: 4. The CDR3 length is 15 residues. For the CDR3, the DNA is TGTGCCAGCAGTTACTCGCTACAGGGGGTTGAAAAACTGTTTTTT. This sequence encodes CASSYSLQGVEKLFF.

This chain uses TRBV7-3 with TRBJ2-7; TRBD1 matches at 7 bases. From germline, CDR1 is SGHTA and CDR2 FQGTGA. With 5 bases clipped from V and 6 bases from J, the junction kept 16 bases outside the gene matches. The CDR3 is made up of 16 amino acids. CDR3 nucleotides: TGTGCCAGCAGCCCAAGGGGACCCACAGGGGCGGGCGAGCAGTACTTC. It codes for CASSPRGPTGAGEQYF. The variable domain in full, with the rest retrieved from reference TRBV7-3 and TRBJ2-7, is GAGVSQTPSNKVTEKGKYVELRCDPISGHTALYWYRQSLGQGPEFLIYFQGTGAADDSGLPNDRFFAVRPEGSVSTLKIQRTERGDSAVYLCASSPRGPTGAGEQYFGPGTRLTVT.

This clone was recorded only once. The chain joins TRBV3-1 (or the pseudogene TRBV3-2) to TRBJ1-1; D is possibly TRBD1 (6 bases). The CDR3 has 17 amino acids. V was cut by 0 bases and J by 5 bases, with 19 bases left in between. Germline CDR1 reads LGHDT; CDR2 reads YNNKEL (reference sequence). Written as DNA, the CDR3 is TGTGCCAGCAGCCAAGATTGGGGCCGGGGGGCTTGGACTGAAGCTTTCTTT. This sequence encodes CASSQDWGRGAWTEAFF.

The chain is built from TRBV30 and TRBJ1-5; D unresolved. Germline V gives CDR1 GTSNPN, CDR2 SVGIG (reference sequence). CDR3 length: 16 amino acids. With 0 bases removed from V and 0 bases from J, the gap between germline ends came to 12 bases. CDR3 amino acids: CAWSVDRGYSNQPQHF. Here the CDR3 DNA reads TGTGCCTGGAGTGTAGACCGGGGATATAGCAATCAGCCCCAGCATTTT.

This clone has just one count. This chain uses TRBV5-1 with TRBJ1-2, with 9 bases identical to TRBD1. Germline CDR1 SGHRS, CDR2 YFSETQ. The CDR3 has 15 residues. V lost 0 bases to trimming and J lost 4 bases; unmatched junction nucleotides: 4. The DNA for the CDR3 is TGCGCCAGCAGCTTGGCCACAGGGGGCGTCTATGGCTACACCTTC. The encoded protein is CASSLATGGVYGYTF.

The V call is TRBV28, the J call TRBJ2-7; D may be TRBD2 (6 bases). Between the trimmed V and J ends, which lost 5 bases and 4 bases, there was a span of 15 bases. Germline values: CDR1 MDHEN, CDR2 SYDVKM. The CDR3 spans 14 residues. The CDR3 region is CASSLRLVAYEQYF. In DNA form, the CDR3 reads TGTGCCAGCAGTCTTCGACTAGTTGCATACGAGCAGTACTTC.

CDR3 in amino acids: CASSLGDTAFF. The CDR3 DNA sequence: TGTGCCAGCAGTTTAGGGGACACAGCTTTCTTT. The chain joins TRBV12-3 or TRBV12-4 to TRBJ1-1; possible D gene TRBD1, 6 bases. V was trimmed by 1 base and J by 10 bases, leaving 7 bases between them. CDR3 length equals 11 residues.

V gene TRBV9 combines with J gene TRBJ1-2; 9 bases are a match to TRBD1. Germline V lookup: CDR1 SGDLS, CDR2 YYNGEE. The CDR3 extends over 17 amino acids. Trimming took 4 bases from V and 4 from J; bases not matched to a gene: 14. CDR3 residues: CASSFGQGSQFSYGYTF. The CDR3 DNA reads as TGTGCCAGCAGCTTCGGACAGGGGTCTCAATTTTCCTATGGCTACACCTTC.

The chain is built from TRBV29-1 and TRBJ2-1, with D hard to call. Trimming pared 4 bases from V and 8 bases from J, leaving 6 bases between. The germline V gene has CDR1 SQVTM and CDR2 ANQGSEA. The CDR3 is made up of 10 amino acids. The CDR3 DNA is TGCAGCGTTGTCGCGTATGAGCAGTTCTTC. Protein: CSVVAYEQFF.

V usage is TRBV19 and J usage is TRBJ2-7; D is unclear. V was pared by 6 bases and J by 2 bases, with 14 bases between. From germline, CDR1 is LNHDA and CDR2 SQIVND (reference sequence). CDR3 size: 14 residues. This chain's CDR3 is CASSPKPTPYEQYF. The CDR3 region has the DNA TGTGCCAGTAGCCCAAAACCTACCCCCTACGAGCAGTACTTC. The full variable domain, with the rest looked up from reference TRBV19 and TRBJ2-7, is DGGITQSPKYLFRKEGQNVTLSCEQNLNHDAMYWYRQDPGQGLRLIYYSQIVNDFQKGDIAEGYSVSREKKESFPLTVTSAQKNPTAFYLCASSPKPTPYEQYFGPGTRLTVT.

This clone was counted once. The CDR3 sequence: CASSLDPDSSLFF. CDR3 nucleotide sequence: TGTGCCAGCAGCTTAGACCCCGACAGTTCTCTGTTTTTT. The J gene is TRBJ1-4, the V gene TRBV7-2, with D tentatively TRBD1 (5 bases). Trimming cost V 1 base and J 14 bases, with 14 bases left between them. This CDR3 is built from 13 residues. Germline CDR1 and CDR2: SGHTA and FQGNSA.

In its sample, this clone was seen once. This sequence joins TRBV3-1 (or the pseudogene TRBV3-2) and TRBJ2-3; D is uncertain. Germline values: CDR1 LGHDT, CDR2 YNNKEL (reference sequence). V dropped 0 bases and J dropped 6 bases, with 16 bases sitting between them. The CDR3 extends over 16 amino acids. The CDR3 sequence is CASSQDPTPGRDTQYF. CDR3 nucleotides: TGTGCCAGCAGCCAAGATCCGACGCCCGGCAGGGATACGCAGTATTTT.

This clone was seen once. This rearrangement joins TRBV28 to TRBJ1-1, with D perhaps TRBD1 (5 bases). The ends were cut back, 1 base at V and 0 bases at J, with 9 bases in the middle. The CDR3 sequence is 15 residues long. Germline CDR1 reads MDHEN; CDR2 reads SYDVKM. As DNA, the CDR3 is TGTGCCAGCAGTTTATTTCCAGGGATGAACACTGAAGCTTTCTTT. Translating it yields CASSLFPGMNTEAFF. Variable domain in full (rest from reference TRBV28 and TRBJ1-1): DVKVTQSSRYLVKRTGEKVFLECVQDMDHENMFWYRQDPGLGLRLIYFSYDVKMKEKGDIPEGYSVSREKKERFSLILESASTNQTSMYLCASSLFPGMNTEAFFGQGTRLTVV.

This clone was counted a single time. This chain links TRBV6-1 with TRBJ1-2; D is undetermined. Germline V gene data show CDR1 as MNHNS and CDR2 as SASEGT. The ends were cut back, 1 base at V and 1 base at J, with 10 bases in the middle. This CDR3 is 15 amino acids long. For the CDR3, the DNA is TGTGCCAGCAGTGAAGGGGCAGCACTTAACTATGGCTACACCTTC. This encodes CASSEGAALNYGYTF.

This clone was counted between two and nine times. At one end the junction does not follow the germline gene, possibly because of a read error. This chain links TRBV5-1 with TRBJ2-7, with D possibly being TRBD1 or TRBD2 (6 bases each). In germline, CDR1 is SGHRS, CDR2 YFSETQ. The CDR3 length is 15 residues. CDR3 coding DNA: TGCGCCAGCAGTTTGGGGGGCACTTACTCCTACGAGCAGTACTTC. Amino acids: CASSLGGTYSYEQYF.

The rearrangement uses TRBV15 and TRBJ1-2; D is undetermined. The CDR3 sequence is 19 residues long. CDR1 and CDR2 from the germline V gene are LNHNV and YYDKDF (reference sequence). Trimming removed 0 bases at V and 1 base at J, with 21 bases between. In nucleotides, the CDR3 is TGTGCCACCAGCAGAGATGGGTGGGCAGGCCACCCACTTAACTATGGCTACACCTTC. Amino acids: CATSRDGWAGHPLNYGYTF.

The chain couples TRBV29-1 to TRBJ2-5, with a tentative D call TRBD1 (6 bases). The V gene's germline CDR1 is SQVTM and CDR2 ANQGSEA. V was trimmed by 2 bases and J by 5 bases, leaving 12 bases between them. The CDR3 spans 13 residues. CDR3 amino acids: CSVEPTGMETQYF. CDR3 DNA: TGCAGCGTTGAACCAACAGGGATGGAGACCCAGTACTTC. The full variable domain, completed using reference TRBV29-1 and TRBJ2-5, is SAVISQKPSRDICQRGTSLTIQCQVDSQVTMMFWYRQQPGQSLTLIATANQGSEATYESGFVIDKFPISRPNLTFSTLTVSNMSPEDSSIYLCSVEPTGMETQYFGPGTRLLVL.